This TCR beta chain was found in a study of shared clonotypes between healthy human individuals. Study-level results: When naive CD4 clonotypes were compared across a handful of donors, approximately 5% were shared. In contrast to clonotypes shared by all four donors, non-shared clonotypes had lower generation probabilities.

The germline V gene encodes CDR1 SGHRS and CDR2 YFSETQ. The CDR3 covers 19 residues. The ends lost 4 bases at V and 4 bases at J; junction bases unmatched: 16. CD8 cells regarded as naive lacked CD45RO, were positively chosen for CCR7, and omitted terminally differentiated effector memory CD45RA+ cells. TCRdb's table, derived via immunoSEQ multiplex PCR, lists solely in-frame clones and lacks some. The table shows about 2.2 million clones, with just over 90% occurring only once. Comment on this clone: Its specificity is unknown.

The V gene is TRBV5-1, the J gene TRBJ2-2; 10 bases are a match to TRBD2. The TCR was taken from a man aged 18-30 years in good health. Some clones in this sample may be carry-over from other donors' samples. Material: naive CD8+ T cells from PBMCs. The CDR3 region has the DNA TGCGCCAGCAGCCCTCTGGCTAGCGGGAGCCTCGTAGGCACCGGGGAGCTGTTTTTT. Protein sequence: CASSPLASGSLVGTGELFF.